These 8 T cell receptor beta chains were sequenced from one sample in a study of tumor-infiltrating lymphocytes in primary liver carcinoma. Starting material for RNA and DNA co-extraction consisted of about 19-32 mg of unsorted bulk tissue. A constant-region primer primed TCR beta cDNA synthesis from around 500 ng of total RNA. Slightly modified ARM-PCR served as the procedure for the TCR beta libraries. These libraries came from three rounds of nested multiplex PCR. The first two PCR rounds, approximately 10 cycles each, used TRBV1-TRBV30 forward primers and a C-beta reverse primer. Using its own MiXCR run on the multiplex PCR reads, TCRdb lists one record per CDR3 protein. The sample holds roughly 48,000 distinct CDR3 sequences, 70% to 75% seen once. The specimen sequenced was liver tumor tissue from sampling region 3. Noted subset: tumor region T3, left-lateral pole. All receptors come from a man between 40 and 49 years old with primary liver carcinoma and hepatitis B virus infection.

This chain uses TRBV12-3 or TRBV12-4 with TRBJ2-7; 13 bases line up with TRBD2. The ends lost 9 bases at V and 5 bases at J; junction bases unmatched: 4. CDR3 length equals 13 residues. CDR3 coding DNA: TGTGCCAGTGTCGGACTAGCGGGAGACGAGCAGTACTTC. Its protein product is CASVGLAGDEQYF.

Of note for this clonotype: The CDR3 end shows no conserved phenylalanine or tryptophan, and so a read error is likely. This chain joins TRBV29-1 and TRBJ2-1; 11 positions agree with TRBD1. The CDR3 spans 14 residues. CDR1 and CDR2 from the germline V gene are SQVTM and ANQGSEA. In DNA form, the CDR3 reads TGCAGCGGATTGGCGGGACAGGGGGTAGATGAACAGTTCCTC. Its protein is CSGLAGQGVDEQFL.

In regard to this clonotype: Germline is not matched at one junction end, which may reflect a read error. The chain joins TRBV6-1 to TRBJ2-2, with D unclear. The CDR3 spans 17 residues. Germline V gene lookup returns CDR1 MNHNS and CDR2 SASEGT. CDR3 in DNA: TGTGCCAGGAGTGAAGTCTGGCAGGATGTGAACACCGGGGAGCTGTTTTTT. Protein: CARSEVWQDVNTGELFF.

The chain recombines TRBV30 with TRBJ2-2; tentative D call: TRBD2 (6 bases). Germline CDR1 and CDR2: GTSNPN and SVGIG (reference sequence). The germline V and J ends were trimmed by 6 bases and 6 bases, with 17 bases remaining between them. CDR3 size: 14 residues. The CDR3: CACPGLSSPGELFF. The CDR3 coding sequence is TGTGCCTGTCCGGGACTCAGCAGCCCCGGGGAGCTGTTTTTT.

The J gene is TRBJ2-1, the V gene TRBV4-1; 8 nucleotides align to TRBD1. V dropped 5 bases and J dropped 8; count of bases not matched to a gene: 14. The CDR3 is made up of 16 amino acids. CDR1 is MGHRA and CDR2 is YSYEKL in the germline V gene. The CDR3 DNA follows: TGCGCCAGCAGCAATCCGCAGGGGGCGAATTATGATGAGCAGTTCTTC. Amino acid sequence: CASSNPQGANYDEQFF.

Notes on this clonotype: Mismatch with germline at one junction end may stem from a read error. The J gene is TRBJ2-1, the V gene TRBV29-1, with TRBD2 matching over 9 bases. The CDR3 covers 14 residues. Germline CDR1 is SQVTM and CDR2 is ANQGSEA. In DNA, the CDR3 is TGCAGCGTTACGACTAGCGGTAACTACATTGAGCAGTTCTTC. Residues: CSVTTSGNYIEQFF.

This clonotype has only one observation. A single base separates this from a much larger clone, so it may be a read error. The V gene is TRBV7-9, the J gene TRBJ2-7; weak D call: TRBD2 (5 bases). V lost 4 bases and J lost 3, with 16 bases in between. The V gene's germline CDR1 is SEHNR and CDR2 FQNEAQ (reference sequence). This CDR3 has 15 residues. CDR3: CASSYNFGMIYEQYF. In DNA form, the CDR3 reads TGTGCCAGCAGCTACAATTTCGGGATGATCTACGAGCAGTACTTC.

Of note for this clonotype: At one of its ends the junction is not consistent with the germline gene, which may arise from a read error. This chain links TRBV9 with TRBJ2-3, with 13 bases identical to TRBD2. CDR1 SGDLS and CDR2 YYNGEE come from the germline V gene. The CDR3 extends over 16 amino acids. The CDR3 here is CASSVGLAGEIDTQYF. Written as DNA, the CDR3 is TGTGCCAGCAGTGTAGGACTAGCGGGAGAGATAGATACGCAGTATTTT. Using reference TRBV9 and TRBJ2-3 for the parts outside the CDR3, the full variable domain is DSGVTQTPKHLITATGQRVTLRCSPRSGDLSVYWYQQSLDQGLQFLIQYYNGEERAKGNILERFSAQQFPDLHSELNLSSLELGDSALYFCASSVGLAGEIDTQYFGPGTRLTVL.